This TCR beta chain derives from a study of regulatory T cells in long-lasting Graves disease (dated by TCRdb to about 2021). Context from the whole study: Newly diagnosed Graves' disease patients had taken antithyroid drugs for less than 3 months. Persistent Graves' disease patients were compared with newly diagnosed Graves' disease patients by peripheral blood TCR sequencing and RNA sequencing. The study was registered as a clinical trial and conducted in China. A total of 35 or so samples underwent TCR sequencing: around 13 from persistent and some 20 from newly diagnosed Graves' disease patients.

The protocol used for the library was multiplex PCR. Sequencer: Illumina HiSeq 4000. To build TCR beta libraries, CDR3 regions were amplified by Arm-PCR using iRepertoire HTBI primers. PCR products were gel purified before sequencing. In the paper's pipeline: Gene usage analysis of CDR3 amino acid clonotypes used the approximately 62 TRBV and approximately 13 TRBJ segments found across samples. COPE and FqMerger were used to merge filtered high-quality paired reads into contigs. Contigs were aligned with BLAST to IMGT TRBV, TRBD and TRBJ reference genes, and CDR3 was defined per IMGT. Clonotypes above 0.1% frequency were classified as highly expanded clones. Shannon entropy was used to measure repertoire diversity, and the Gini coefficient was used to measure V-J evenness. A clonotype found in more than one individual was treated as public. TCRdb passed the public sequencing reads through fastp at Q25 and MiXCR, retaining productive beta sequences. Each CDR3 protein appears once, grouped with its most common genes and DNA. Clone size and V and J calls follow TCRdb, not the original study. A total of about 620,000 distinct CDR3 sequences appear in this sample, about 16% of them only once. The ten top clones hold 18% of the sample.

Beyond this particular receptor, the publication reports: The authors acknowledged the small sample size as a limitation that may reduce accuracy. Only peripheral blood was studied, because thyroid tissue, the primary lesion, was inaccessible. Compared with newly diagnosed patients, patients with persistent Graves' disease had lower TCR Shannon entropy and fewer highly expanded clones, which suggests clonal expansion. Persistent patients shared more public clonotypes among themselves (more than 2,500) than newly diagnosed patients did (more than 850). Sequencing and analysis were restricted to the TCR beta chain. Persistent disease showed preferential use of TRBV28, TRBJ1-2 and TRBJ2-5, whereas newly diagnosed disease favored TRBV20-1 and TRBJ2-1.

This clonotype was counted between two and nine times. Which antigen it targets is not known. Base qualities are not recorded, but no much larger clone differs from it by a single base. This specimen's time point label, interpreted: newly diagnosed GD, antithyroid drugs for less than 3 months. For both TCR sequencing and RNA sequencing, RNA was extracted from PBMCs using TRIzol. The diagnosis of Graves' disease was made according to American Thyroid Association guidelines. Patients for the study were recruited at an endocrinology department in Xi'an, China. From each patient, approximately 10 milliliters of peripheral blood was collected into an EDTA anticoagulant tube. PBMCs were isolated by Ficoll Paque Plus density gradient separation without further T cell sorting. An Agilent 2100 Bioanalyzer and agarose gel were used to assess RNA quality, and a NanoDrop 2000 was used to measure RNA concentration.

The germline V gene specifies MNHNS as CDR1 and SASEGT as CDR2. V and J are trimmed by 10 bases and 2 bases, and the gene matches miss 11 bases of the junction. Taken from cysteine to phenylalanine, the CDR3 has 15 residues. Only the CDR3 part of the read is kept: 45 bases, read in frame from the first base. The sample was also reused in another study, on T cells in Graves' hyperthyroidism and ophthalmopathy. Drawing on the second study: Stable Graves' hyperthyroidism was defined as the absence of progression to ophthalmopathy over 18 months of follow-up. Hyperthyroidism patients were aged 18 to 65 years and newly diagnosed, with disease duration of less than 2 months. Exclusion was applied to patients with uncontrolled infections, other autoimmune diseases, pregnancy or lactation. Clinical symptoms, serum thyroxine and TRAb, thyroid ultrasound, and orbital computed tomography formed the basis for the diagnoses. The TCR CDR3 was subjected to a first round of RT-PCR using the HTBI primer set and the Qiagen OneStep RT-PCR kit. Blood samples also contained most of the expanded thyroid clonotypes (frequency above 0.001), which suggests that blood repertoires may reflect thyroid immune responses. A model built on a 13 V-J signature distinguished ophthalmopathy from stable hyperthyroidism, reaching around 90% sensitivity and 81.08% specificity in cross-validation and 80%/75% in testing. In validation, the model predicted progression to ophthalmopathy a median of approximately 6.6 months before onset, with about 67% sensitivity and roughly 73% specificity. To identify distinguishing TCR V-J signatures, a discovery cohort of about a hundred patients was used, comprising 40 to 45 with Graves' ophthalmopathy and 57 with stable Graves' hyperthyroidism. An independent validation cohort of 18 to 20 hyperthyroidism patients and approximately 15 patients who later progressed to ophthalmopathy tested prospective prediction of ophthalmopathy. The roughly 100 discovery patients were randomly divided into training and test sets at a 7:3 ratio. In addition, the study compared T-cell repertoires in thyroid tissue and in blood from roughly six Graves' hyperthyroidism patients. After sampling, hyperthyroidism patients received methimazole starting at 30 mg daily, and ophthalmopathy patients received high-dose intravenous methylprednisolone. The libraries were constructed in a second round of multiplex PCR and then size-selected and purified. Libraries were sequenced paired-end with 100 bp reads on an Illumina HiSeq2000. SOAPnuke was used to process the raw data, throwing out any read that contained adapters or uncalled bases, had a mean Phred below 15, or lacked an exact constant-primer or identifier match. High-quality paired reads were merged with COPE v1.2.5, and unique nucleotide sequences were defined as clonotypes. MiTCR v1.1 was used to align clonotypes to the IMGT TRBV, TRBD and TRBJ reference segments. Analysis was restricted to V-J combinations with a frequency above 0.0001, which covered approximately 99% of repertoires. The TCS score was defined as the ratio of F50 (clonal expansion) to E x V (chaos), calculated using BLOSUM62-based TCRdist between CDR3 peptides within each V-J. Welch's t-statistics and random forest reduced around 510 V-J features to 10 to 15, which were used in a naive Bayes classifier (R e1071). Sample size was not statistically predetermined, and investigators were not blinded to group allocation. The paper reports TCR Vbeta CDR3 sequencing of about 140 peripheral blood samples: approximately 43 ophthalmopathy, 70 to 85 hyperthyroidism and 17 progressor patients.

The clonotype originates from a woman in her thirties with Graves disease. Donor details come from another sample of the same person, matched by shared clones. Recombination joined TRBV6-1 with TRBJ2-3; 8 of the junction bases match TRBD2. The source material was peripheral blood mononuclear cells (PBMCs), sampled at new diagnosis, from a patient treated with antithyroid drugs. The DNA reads TGTGCCAACGAAGAACTAGCGGATTACACAGATACGCAGTATTTT. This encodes CANEELADYTDTQYF.